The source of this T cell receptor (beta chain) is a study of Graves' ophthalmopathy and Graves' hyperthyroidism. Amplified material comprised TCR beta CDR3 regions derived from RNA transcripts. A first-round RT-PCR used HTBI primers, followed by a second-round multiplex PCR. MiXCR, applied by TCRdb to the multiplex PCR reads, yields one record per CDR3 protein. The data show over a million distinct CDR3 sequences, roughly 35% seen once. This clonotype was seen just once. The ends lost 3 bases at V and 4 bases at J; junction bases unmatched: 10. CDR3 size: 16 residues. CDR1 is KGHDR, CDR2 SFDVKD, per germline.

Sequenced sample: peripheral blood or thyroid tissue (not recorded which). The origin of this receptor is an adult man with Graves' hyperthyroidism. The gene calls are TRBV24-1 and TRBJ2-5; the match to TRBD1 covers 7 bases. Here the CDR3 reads CATSDAPDRSRETQYF. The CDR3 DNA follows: TGTGCCACCAGTGATGCCCCGGACAGGTCGCGAGAGACCCAGTACTTC.